These T cell receptor beta chains were read from a single sample in a study of a mutant IDH1 vaccine in newly diagnosed glioma. Repertoires were generated with immunoSEQ multiplex PCR, while TCRdb's copy carries only in-frame clones and drops some. The sample has about 92,000 clones; around 82% are singletons. The source material was PBMCs, sampled from a glioma patient treated with radiotherapy, temozolomide or both. Receptors were obtained from a woman aged 45-59 years with glioma. CDR3s include the opening cysteine and the closing phenylalanine or tryptophan. Each record gives: V gene, J gene, clone size, D gene, CDR3 protein, CDR3 DNA. A D gene is named only where the DNA matches it firmly. Clone size is stated in some rows and not others, as once, few, many or a class when expanded.

TRBV10-3	TRBJ2-5	.	.	CAISGGAQETQYF	TGTGCCATCAGCGGTGGGGCACAGGAGACCCAGTACTTC
TRBV5-4	TRBJ1-1	few	.	CASSLAAGGNTEAFF	TGTGCCAGCAGCTTGGCTGCTGGGGGGAACACTGAAGCTTTCTTT
TRBV7-2	TRBJ1-1	.	.	CASSSAVGTEAFF	TGTGCCAGCAGCTCAGCGGTGGGCACTGAAGCTTTCTTT
TRBV5-1	TRBJ1-2	.	.	CASSSSGNYGYTF	TGCGCCAGCAGCTCAAGTGGTAACTATGGCTACACCTTC
TRBV7-9	TRBJ1-6	.	.	CASSFRDRYNSPLHF	TGTGCCAGCAGCTTTAGGGACCGCTATAATTCACCCCTCCACTTT
TRBV2	TRBJ1-2	.	.	CASSETTVPGYTF	TGTGCCAGCAGTGAGACGACAGTGCCCGGCTACACCTTC
TRBV30	TRBJ1-5	once	.	CAWSGWGSNQPQHF	TGTGCCTGGAGCGGGTGGGGATCCAATCAGCCCCAGCATTTT
TRBV9	TRBJ2-3	.	.	CASSSFPGNTQYF	TGTGCCAGCAGCTCCTTTCCTGGTAATACGCAGTATTTT
TRBV25-1	TRBJ1-2	.	TRBD1	CASSEGTGISYGYTF	TGTGCCAGCAGTGAAGGGACAGGGATTAGCTATGGCTACACCTTC
TRBV11-2	TRBJ1-1	.	.	CASSLDRMDTEAFF	TGTGCCAGCAGCTTAGATCGGATGGACACTGAAGCTTTCTTT
TRBV19	TRBJ2-1	.	TRBD2	CASSIPAGGRNEQFF	TGTGCCAGTAGTATCCCAGCGGGGGGGAGGAATGAGCAGTTCTTC